This record covers a single TCR beta chain. As yet, its antigen is unknown. These data come from a study of cytomegalovirus exposure and HLA in healthy donors. Background on the study: For the roughly 390 genotyped donors, more than 65% fell within the Caucasian-associated ancestry cluster. Study-wide findings and caveats: Using a false discovery rate of 0.05, a later analysis showed that about 16,000 TCR beta sequences were associated with HLA alleles.

The PCR employed 60 Vbeta primers together with 13 Jbeta primers. Method: immunoSEQ multiplex PCR; TCRdb's copy keeps in-frame clones and lacks some. Among about 200,000 clones listed, roughly 90% were seen once. The sequencing sample was made of PBMCs. This TCR derives from a woman in her 30s in good health and CMV-seronegative.

Here the CDR3 reads CASSLGVDSGIWNEQFF. The CDR3 nucleotides are TGTGCCAGCAGCTTAGGAGTCGATAGCGGGATCTGGAATGAGCAGTTCTTC. The genes are TRBV7-9 and TRBJ2-1; 8 positions agree with TRBD2. Looked up from germline, CDR1 is SEHNR and CDR2 is FQNEAQ (reference sequence). The CDR3 totals 17 residues. V was clipped by 1 base and J by 7 bases; unmatched bases: 12. The whole variable domain, filled in from reference TRBV7-9 and TRBJ2-1, reads DTGVSQNPRHKITKRGQNVTFRCDPISEHNRLYWYRQTLGQGPEFLTYFQNEAQLEKSRLLSDRFSAERPKGSFSTLEIQRTEQGDSAMYLCASSLGVDSGIWNEQFFGPGTRLTVL.